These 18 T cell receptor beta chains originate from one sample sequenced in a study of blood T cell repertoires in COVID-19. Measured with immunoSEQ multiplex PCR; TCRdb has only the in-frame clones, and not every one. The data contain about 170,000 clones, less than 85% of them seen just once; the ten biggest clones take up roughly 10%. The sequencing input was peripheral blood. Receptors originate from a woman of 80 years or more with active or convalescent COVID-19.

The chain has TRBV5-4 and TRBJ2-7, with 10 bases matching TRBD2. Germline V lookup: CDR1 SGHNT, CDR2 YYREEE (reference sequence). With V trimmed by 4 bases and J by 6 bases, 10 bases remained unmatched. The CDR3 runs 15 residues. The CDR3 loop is CASSRRAGGISEQYF. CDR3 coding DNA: TGTGCCAGCAGCAGGAGAGCGGGAGGGATCTCCGAGCAGTACTTC. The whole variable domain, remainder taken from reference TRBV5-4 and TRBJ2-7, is ETGVTQSPTHLIKTRGQQVTLRCSSQSGHNTVSWYQQALGQGPQFIFQYYREEENGRGNFPPRFSGLQFPNYSSELNVNALELDDSALYLCASSRRAGGISEQYFGPGTRLTVT.

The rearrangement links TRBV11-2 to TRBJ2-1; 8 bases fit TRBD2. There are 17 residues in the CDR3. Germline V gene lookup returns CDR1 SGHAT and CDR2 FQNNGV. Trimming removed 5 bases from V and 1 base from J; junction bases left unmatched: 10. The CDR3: CASSRTSGGVSYNEQFF. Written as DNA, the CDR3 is TGTGCCAGCAGCCGAACTAGCGGAGGGGTTTCCTACAATGAGCAGTTCTTC.

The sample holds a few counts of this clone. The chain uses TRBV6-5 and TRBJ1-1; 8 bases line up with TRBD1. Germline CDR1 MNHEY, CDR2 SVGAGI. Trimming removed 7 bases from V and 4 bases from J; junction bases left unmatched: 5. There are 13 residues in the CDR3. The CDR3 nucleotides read TGTGCCAGCAATGCGGACAGGGTCACTGAAGCTTTCTTT. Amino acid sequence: CASNADRVTEAFF.

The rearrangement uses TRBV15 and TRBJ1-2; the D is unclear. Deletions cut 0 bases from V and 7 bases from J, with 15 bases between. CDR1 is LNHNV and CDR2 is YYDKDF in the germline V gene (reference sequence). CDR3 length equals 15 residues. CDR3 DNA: TGTGCCACCAGCAGAGATGGCGAGGGAGGCGCTGGCTACACCTTC. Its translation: CATSRDGEGGAGYTF.

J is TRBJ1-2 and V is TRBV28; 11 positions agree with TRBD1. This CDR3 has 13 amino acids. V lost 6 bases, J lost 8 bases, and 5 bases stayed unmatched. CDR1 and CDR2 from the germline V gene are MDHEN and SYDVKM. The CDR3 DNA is TGTGCCAGCAGCCGGACAGGGGGCGGGGGCTACACCTTC. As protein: CASSRTGGGGYTF.

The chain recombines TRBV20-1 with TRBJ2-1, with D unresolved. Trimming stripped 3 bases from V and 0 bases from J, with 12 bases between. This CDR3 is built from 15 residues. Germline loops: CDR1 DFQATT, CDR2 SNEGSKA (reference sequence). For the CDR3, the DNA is TGCAGTGCTAGTTCCAGCGCGAGCTCCTACAATGAGCAGTTCTTC. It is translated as CSASSSASSYNEQFF.

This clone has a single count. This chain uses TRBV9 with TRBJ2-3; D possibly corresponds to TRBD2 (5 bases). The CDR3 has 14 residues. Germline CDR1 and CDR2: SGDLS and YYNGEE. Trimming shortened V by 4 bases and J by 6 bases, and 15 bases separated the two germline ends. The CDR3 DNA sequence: TGTGCCAGCAGCTTAATGACCGGGGAGGATACGCAGTATTTT. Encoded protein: CASSLMTGEDTQYF.

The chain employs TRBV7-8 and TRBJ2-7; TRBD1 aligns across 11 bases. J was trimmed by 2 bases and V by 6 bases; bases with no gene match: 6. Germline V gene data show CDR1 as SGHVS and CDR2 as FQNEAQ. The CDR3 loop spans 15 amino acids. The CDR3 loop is CASSSDRGPTYEQYF. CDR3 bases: TGTGCCAGCAGTTCGGACAGGGGGCCGACCTACGAGCAGTACTTC. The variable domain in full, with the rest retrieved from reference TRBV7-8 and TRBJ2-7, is GAGVSQSPRYKVAKRGQDVALRCDPISGHVSLFWYQQALGQGPEFLTYFQNEAQLDKSGLPSDRFFAERPEGSVSTLKIQRTQQEDSAVYLCASSSDRGPTYEQYFGPGTRLTVT.

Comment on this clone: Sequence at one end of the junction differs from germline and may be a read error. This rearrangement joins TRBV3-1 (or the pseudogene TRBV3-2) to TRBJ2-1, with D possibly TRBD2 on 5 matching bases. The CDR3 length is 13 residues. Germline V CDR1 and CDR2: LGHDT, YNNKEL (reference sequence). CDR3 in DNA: TGTGCCAGCAGCCAAGATCTGAGGGCTTGGTTGATCTTC. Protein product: CASSQDLRAWLIF.

The CDR3 reads CASSFLRGINSPLHF. The CDR3 DNA follows: TGTGCCAGCAGCTTTCTTCGAGGGATCAATTCACCCCTCCACTTT. The chain links TRBV13 to TRBJ1-6, with D unclear. Germline lookup yields CDR1 PRHDT and CDR2 FYEKMQ (reference sequence). V was trimmed by 3 bases and J by 7 bases, leaving 13 bases between them. The CDR3 has 15 amino acids.

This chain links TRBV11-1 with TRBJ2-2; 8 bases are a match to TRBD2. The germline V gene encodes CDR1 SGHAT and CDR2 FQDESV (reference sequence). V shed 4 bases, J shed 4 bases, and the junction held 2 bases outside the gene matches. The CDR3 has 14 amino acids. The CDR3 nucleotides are TGTGCCAGCAGCTATGCGGGGGGCACCGGGGAGCTGTTTTTT. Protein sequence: CASSYAGGTGELFF.

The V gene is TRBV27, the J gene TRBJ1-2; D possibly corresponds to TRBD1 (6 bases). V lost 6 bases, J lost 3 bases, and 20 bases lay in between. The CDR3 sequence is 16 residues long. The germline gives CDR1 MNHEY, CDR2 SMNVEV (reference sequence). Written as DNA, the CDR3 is TGTGCCAGCAGCCCGAGGGGGAGGGCCGACTACTATGGCTACACCTTC. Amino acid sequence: CASSPRGRADYYGYTF.

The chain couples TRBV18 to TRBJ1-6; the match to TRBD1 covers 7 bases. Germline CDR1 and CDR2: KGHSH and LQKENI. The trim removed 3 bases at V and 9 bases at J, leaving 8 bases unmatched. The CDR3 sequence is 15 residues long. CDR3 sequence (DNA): TGTGCCAGCTCACCCCAACAGGGGCTCAGTTCACCCCTCCACTTT. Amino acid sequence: CASSPQQGLSSPLHF.

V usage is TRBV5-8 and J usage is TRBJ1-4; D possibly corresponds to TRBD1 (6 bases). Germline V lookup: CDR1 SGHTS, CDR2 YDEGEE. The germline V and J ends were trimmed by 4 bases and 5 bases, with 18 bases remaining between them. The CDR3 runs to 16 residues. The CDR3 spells CASSPRWGGANEKLFF. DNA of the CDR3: TGTGCCAGCAGCCCAAGATGGGGGGGGGCGAATGAAAAACTGTTTTTT.

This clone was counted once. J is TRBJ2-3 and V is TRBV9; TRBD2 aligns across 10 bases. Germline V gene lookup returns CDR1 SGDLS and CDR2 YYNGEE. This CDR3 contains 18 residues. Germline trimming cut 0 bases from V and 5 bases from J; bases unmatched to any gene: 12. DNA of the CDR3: TGTGCCAGCAGCGTAGCGGGTTCTAGCGGGAGTTCCTTAGATACGCAGTATTTT. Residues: CASSVAGSSGSSLDTQYF.

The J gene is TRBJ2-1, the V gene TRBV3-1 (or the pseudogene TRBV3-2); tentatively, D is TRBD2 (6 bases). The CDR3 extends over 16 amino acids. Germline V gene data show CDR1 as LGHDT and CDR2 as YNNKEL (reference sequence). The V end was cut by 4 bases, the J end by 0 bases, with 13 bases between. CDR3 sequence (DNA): TGTGCCAGCAGCCTACGGACCGGGAGCTCCTACAATGAGCAGTTCTTC. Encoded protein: CASSLRTGSSYNEQFF.

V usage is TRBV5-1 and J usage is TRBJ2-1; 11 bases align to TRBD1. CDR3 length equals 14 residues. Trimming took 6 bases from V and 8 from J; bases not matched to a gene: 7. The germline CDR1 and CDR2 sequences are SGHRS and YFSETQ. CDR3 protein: CASTRDRGTDEQFF. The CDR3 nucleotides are TGCGCCAGCACACGGGACAGGGGGACCGATGAGCAGTTCTTC. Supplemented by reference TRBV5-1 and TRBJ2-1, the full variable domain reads KAGVTQTPRYLIKTRGQQVTLSCSPISGHRSVSWYQQTPGQGLQFLFEYFSETQRNKGNFPGRFSGRQFSNSRSEMNVSTLELGDSALYLCASTRDRGTDEQFFGPGTRLTVL.

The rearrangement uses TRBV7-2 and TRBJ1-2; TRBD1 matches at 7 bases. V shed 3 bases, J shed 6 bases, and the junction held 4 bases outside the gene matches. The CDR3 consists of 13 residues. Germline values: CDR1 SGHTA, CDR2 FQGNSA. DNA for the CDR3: TGTGCCAGCAGCTTTCGCAGGGGGGATGGCTACACCTTC. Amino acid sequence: CASSFRRGDGYTF.